These T cell receptor beta chains were read from a single sample in a study of blood T cell repertoires in COVID-19. Assay used: immunoSEQ multiplex PCR; TCRdb lists only in-frame clones, some missing. This table has fewer than 300,000 clones, 65% to 85% appearing once. The sequencing sample was made of peripheral blood. Receptor source: a human donor with COVID-19, enrolled during active disease. The donor label of this sample is uncertain. The CDR3 runs from the conserved cysteine through the conserved F or W. Fields, in order: J gene, D gene, clone size, V gene, CDR3 protein, CDR3 DNA. A D gene is named only where the DNA matches it firmly. Only some rows state a clone size, as once, few, many or a class for expanded clones.

TRBJ2-7 TRBD1 . TRBV18 CASSPPQGQRATSSTYYEQYF TGTGCCAGCTCACCCCCCCAGGGACAGAGGGCTACGAGCAGTACTTACTACGAGCAGTACTTC
TRBJ2-7 . . TRBV3-1/TRBV3-2 CASSQGALNEQYF TGTGCCAGCAGCCAAGGGGCACTGAACGAGCAGTACTTC
TRBJ2-1 . once TRBV5-4 CASSRTGGYYNEQFF TGTGCCAGCAGCCGGACGGGGGGCTACTACAATGAGCAGTTCTTC
TRBJ2-7 TRBD2 once TRBV3-1/TRBV3-2 CASSQGLAGEQYF TGTGCCAGCAGCCAAGGCCTAGCGGGAGAGCAGTACTTC
TRBJ2-2 . . TRBV6-5 CASQMAVNTGELFF TGTGCCAGCCAAATGGCGGTGAACACCGGGGAGCTGTTTTTT
TRBJ1-1 TRBD1 . TRBV9 CASSGETGVNTEAFF TGTGCCAGCAGCGGTGAAACAGGGGTGAACACTGAAGCTTTCTTT
TRBJ1-1 . . TRBV30 CAWTGENTEAFF TGTGCCTGGACCGGGGAGAACACTGAAGCTTTCTTT
TRBJ2-5 TRBD1 . TRBV5-4 CASSLDRGETQYF TGTGCCAGCAGCCTAGACAGGGGAGAGACCCAGTACTTC
TRBJ1-2 . . TRBV19 CASSIRGGNRNYGYTF TGTGCCAGTAGTATAAGGGGAGGGAATCGAAACTATGGCTACACCTTC
TRBJ2-2 TRBD2 . TRBV6-4 CASTPEAGWVTGELFF TGTGCCAGCACCCCTGAAGCGGGATGGGTCACCGGGGAGCTGTTTTTT
TRBJ1-5 . few TRBV18 CASSPAGRNQPQHF TGTGCCAGCTCACCAGCAGGTCGCAATCAGCCCCAGCATTTT
TRBJ1-2 TRBD1 . TRBV15 CATSRENRGNRDGYTF TGTGCCACCAGCAGAGAAAACAGGGGCAATCGTGATGGCTACACCTTC
TRBJ1-1 TRBD1 few TRBV28 CASSRSGGQVNTEAFF TGTGCCAGCAGCCGGAGCGGAGGACAGGTGAACACTGAAGCTTTCTTT
TRBJ1-5 . . TRBV28 CASSFPGYQPQHF TGTGCCAGCAGTTTTCCAGGGTATCAGCCCCAGCATTTT
TRBJ2-7 TRBD1 . TRBV4-3 CASSHGWTGDYEQYF TGCGCCAGCAGCCATGGCTGGACAGGCGATTACGAGCAGTACTTC
TRBJ2-7 . . TRBV27 CASSLSGALSSYEQYF TGTGCCAGCAGTTTATCGGGCGCTTTATCCTCCTACGAGCAGTACTTC
TRBJ1-4 . . TRBV19 CASSLRGGAATNEKLFF TGTGCCAGTAGCCTGAGAGGGGGAGCTGCAACTAATGAAAAACTGTTTTTT
TRBJ1-2 . . TRBV27 CARVRWVHRRYGYTF TGTGCCAGGGTAAGGTGGGTGCACAGACGATATGGCTACACCTTC
TRBJ2-7 . once TRBV28 CASSFRGGGGYEQYF TGTGCCAGCAGTTTTAGGGGCGGGGGCGGCTACGAGCAGTACTTC
TRBJ2-7 . few TRBV4-1 CASSLGSTGYYEQYF TGCGCCAGCAGCCTAGGGTCGACGGGATACTACGAGCAGTACTTC
TRBJ2-3 TRBD2 . TRBV4-3 CASSRRLAGDTDTQYF TGCGCCAGCAGCCGGCGACTAGCGGGAGATACAGATACGCAGTATTTT
TRBJ1-1 TRBD1 once TRBV30 CAWSLGQANTEAFF TGTGCCTGGAGTTTGGGACAGGCGAACACTGAAGCTTTCTTT
TRBJ2-3 . . TRBV5-1 CASNMRVTDTQYF TGCGCCAGCAACATGAGGGTTACAGATACGCAGTATTTT
TRBJ2-7 . . TRBV21-1 CASRGQGSRAGGPLYEQYF TGTGCCAGCAGAGGACAGGGGAGCAGGGCGGGAGGCCCCCTCTACGAGCAGTACTTC
TRBJ1-1 . . TRBV28 CASTFRAMNTEAFF TGTGCCAGCACTTTCAGGGCAATGAACACTGAAGCTTTCTTT
TRBJ2-2 . once TRBV7-9 CASSLIWGPGELFF TGTGCCAGCAGCTTAATATGGGGGCCCGGGGAGCTGTTTTTT
TRBJ2-1 TRBD2 . TRBV28 CASSPTSGRINEQFF TGTGCCAGCAGTCCTACTAGCGGGAGGATCAATGAGCAGTTCTTC